The clone carrying this T cell receptor (beta chain) was detected ten times or more. From the RT-PCR reads, TCRdb called clonotypes with MiXCR, one entry per CDR3 protein. The sample holds about 700,000 distinct CDR3 sequences, 13% to 15% seen once. Germline loops: CDR1 SEHNR, CDR2 FQNEAQ (reference sequence). V gave up 5 bases and J gave up 3 bases, with 17 bases separating them. The CDR3 totals 15 residues. The material sequenced was memory CD4+ T cells from blood. The receptor was derived from a female donor in good health, serving as a healthy control. The chain carries TRBV7-9 and TRBJ2-7, with D tentatively TRBD1 (6 bases). The DNA for the CDR3 is TGTGCCAGCAGCCCAGACCGGGACACAGTCTACGAGCAGTACTTC. Translated, it gives CASSPDRDTVYEQYF.